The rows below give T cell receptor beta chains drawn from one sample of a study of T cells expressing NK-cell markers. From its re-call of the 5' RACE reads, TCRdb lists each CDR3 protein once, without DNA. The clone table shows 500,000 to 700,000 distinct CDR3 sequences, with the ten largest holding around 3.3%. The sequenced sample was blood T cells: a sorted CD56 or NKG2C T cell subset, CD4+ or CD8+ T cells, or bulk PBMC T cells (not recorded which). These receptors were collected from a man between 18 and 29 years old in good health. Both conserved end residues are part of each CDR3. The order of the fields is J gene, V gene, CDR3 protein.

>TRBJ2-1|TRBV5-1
CASSLGLAGYNEQFF
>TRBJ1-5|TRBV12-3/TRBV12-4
CASSLRGEGNQPQHF
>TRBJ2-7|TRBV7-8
CASSLGFGGQANEQYF
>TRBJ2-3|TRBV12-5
CASSVSLTTDTQYF
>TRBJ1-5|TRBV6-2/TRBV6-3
CASRSRDRSQPQHF
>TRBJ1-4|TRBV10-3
CAISEQVYGEKLFF
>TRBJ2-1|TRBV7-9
CASRSTSDEQFF
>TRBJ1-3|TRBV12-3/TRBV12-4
CASSPLGRGTGNTIYF
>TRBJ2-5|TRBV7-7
CASSLGGQNLQETQYF
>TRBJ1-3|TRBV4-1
CASSQTEGRSGNTIYF
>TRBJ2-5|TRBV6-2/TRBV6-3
CASSYETGGPQETQYF
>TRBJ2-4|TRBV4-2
CASSHQTTSGGLWGKNIQYF
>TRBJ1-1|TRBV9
CASSVTELGGLNTEAFF
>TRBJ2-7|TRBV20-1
CSARVGEGFYEQYF
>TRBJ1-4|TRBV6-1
CASKSWRGNNEKLFF
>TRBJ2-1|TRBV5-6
CASSPGGGRLNEQFF
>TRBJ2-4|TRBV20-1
CSASRDKQNIQYF
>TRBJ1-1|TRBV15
CATSRQPRGQRDAFF
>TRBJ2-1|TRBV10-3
CAISEDRQEQFF
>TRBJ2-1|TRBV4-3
CASSQVSGLADEQFF
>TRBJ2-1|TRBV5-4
CASSGTSGRQSENYNEQFF
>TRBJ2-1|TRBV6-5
CASSSHPTGTSGRTAEQFF
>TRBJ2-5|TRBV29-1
CSVVLANGETQYF
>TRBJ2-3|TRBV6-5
CASSYGATRGNTQYF
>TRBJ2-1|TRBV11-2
CASSPRRLAGVNEQFF
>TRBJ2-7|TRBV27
CASSPYGRGGFEQYF
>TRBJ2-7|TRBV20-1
CSVRGGVPYEQYF
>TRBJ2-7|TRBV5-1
CASSFLQSSSYEQYF
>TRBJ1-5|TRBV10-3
CAISESTQAIQPQHF
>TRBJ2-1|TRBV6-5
CASSFTPDRKNEQFF
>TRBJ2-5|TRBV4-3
CASSQGRVYPDQETQYF
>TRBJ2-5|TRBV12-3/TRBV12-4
CASSLQGLRETQYF
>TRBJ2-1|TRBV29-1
CSVEDTTGFSYNEQFF
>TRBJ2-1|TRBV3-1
CASSPALAGANEQFF
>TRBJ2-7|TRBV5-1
CASRWTELTYEQYF
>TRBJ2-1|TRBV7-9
CASSSRWIRDNEQFF
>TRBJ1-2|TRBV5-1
CASSFSGVGNRGSYGYTF
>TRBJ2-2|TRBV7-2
CASSLGGRANTGELFF
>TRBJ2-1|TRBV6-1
CASTLTSGRPTSYNEQFF
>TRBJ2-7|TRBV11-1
CASSSTTGLAGEFWYEQYF
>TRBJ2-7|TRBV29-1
CSVEVVTGEQYF
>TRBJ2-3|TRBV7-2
CASSLEGDWGTQYF